This TCR beta chain is from a study of blood T cell repertoires in COVID-19. The wider study: Acute and convalescent COVID-19 specimens originated in the United States, Italy and Spain.

Seattle's enrolled individuals joined amid active infection and were then monitored longitudinally. Trimming cost V 6 bases and J 8 bases, with 16 bases left between them. Per germline, CDR1 GTSNPN and CDR2 SVGIG (reference sequence). The CDR3 totals 13 residues. Sequencing was performed with immunoSEQ multiplex PCR; in TCRdb, only in-frame clones are kept and a portion is missing. The profile shows approximately 500,000 clones, 85% to 90% of them singletons. This clonotype originated in a woman aged 45-60 years with COVID-19, enrolled during active disease. Input material: peripheral blood. V usage is TRBV30 and J usage is TRBJ1-4; D might be TRBD1 (5 bases). The chain's CDR3 is CACFTGGGEKLFF. The DNA for the CDR3 is TGTGCCTGTTTTACAGGCGGGGGGGAAAAACTGTTTTTT. Drawing the rest from reference TRBV30 and TRBJ1-4, the complete variable domain is SQTIHQWPATLVQPVGSPLSLECTVEGTSNPNLYWYRQAAGRGLQLLFYSVGIGQISSEVPQNLSASRPQDRQFILSSKKLLLSDSGFYLCACFTGGGEKLFFGSGTQLSVL.